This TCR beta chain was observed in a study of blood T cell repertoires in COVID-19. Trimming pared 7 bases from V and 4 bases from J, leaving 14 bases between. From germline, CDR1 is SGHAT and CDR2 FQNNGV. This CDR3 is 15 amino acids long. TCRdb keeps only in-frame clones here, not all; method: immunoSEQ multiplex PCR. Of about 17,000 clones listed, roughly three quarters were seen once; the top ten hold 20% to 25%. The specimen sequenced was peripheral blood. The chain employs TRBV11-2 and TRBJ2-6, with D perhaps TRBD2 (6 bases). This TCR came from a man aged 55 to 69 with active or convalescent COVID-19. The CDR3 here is CASTARGVGANVLTF. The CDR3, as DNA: TGTGCCAGCACTGCCCGCGGGGTCGGGGCCAACGTCCTGACTTTC.